These 16 T cell receptor beta chains were sequenced from one sample in a study of blood T cell repertoires in COVID-19. Profiled with immunoSEQ multiplex PCR; TCRdb holds only in-frame clones, not every one. The sample holds 250,000 to 300,000 clones; more than 85% are singletons and the top ten take approximately 2.1%. Sequencing used peripheral blood. The origin of the receptors is a woman under 40 with COVID-19, enrolled during active disease.

V usage is TRBV14 and J usage is TRBJ2-2, with D unresolved. This CDR3 region has 14 residues. Trimming removed 1 base from V and 1 base from J, with 4 bases in between. Germline V gene lookup returns CDR1 SGHDN and CDR2 FVKESK. CDR3 nucleotide sequence: TGTGCCAGCAGCCAAGCCAGGAACACCGGGGAGCTGTTTTTT. This sequence encodes CASSQARNTGELFF.

This clone was observed once. This rearrangement joins TRBV5-6 to TRBJ2-4; a weak D match, TRBD1 (5 bases). The CDR3 has 17 residues. Looked up from germline, CDR1 is SGHDT and CDR2 is YYEEEE. V gave up 2 bases and J gave up 9 bases, with 24 bases separating them. The CDR3 region has the DNA TGTGCCAGCAGCTTTTCCGCCGACCGACAGCGCAACGGCATTCAGTACTTC. Translated: CASSFSADRQRNGIQYF.

The V call is TRBV28, the J call TRBJ2-7, with 7 bases fitting TRBD2. The CDR3 spans 15 residues. V shed 6 bases and J 9 bases; nucleotides not matched to a gene: 17. Germline V lookup: CDR1 MDHEN, CDR2 SYDVKM. The CDR3 DNA sequence: TGTGCCAGCAGAAGTGGGGGACTACGGGCGACCGGGCAGTACTTC. This codes for CASRSGGLRATGQYF.

The CDR3 here is CASSSGQLYGYTF. For the CDR3, the DNA is TGCGCCAGCAGTTCGGGACAGCTCTATGGCTACACCTTC. This rearrangement joins TRBV10-1 to TRBJ1-2, with 7 bases fitting TRBD1. The CDR3 is made up of 13 amino acids. The J segment lost 4 bases and the V segment lost 5 bases, leaving 4 bases of the junction unmatched. From germline, CDR1 is WNHNN and CDR2 SYGVQD (reference sequence).

The rearrangement joins TRBV4-1 to TRBJ2-1; 8 nucleotides align to TRBD2. After removal of 0 bases from V and 12 bases from J, the junction contained 16 bases not matched to a gene. Per germline, CDR1 MGHRA and CDR2 YSYEKL. This CDR3 spans 17 amino acids. The CDR3 spells CASSQDWRLAGGGGQFF. CDR3 in DNA: TGCGCCAGCAGCCAAGATTGGAGGCTAGCGGGTGGAGGGGGGCAGTTCTTC.

J is TRBJ2-3 and V is TRBV3-1 (or the pseudogene TRBV3-2); 8 nucleotides align to TRBD1. The CDR3 is 16 residues long. Germline trimming cut 5 bases from V and 2 bases from J; bases unmatched to any gene: 9. Looked up from germline, CDR1 is LGHDT and CDR2 is YNNKEL (reference sequence). This CDR3 reads CASSAGTDRDTDTQYF. CDR3 sequence (DNA): TGTGCCAGCAGCGCGGGGACGGACAGGGACACAGATACGCAGTATTTT.

V and J are TRBV28 and TRBJ1-2, with 8 nucleotides matching TRBD1. Germline lookup yields CDR1 MDHEN and CDR2 SYDVKM. This CDR3 contains 16 residues. V gave up 5 bases and J gave up 3 bases; unmatched junction bases: 11. The CDR3 loop is CASSTSSGQGYYGYTF. The CDR3 coding sequence is TGTGCCAGCAGTACAAGCTCTGGACAGGGATACTATGGCTACACCTTC.

The chain employs TRBV5-1 and TRBJ1-1; no clear D gene. Germline CDR1 SGHRS, CDR2 YFSETQ. V was trimmed by 4 bases and J by 3 bases, leaving 19 bases between them. The CDR3 runs to 16 residues. This chain's CDR3 is CASSAGSKIGYTEAFF. The CDR3 region has the DNA TGCGCCAGCAGCGCTGGTAGCAAGATCGGGTACACTGAAGCTTTCTTT.

V usage is TRBV11-2 and J usage is TRBJ2-5; TRBD2 is a possible D gene (7 bases). The CDR3 is made up of 15 amino acids. Per the germline V gene, CDR1 is SGHAT and CDR2 is FQNNGV. V lost 5 bases, J lost 0 bases, and 13 bases lay in between. CDR3 in amino acids: CASSPQGGDQETQYF. The CDR3 coding sequence is TGTGCCAGCAGCCCACAGGGAGGGGACCAAGAGACCCAGTACTTC.

In its sample, this clone was seen a few times. This chain joins TRBV5-5 and TRBJ1-1, with a possible D match to TRBD1 (5 bases). Trimming cost V 5 bases and J 1 base, with 12 bases left between them. The CDR3 sequence is 14 residues long. Germline CDR1 reads SGHKS; CDR2 reads YYEKEE (reference sequence). CDR3: CASSSGLTNTEAFF. In DNA form, the CDR3 reads TGTGCCAGCAGTTCGGGACTCACGAACACTGAAGCTTTCTTT.

This clone is a singleton in its sample. The chain recombines TRBV4-1 with TRBJ1-2; 9 bases are shared with TRBD1. CDR1 is MGHRA and CDR2 is YSYEKL in the germline V gene. The junction had 16 bases not matched to a gene; V was cut back by 3 bases and J by 8 bases. The CDR3 totals 17 residues. The CDR3 nucleotides are TGCGCCAGCAGCCACGCCGGGACAGGGCGGAGTTCGACCGGCTACACCTTC. Protein: CASSHAGTGRSSTGYTF.

The chain combines TRBV5-4 with TRBJ2-3; D unclear. There are 16 residues in the CDR3. The germline V and J ends were trimmed by 0 bases and 1 base, with 12 bases remaining between them. The germline gives CDR1 SGHNT, CDR2 YYREEE (reference sequence). CDR3 in amino acids: CASSLDWSAGTDTQYF. As DNA, the CDR3 is TGTGCCAGCAGCTTGGATTGGTCTGCGGGCACAGATACGCAGTATTTT.

The chain has TRBV19 and TRBJ2-2; 10 bases map to TRBD1. The CDR3 sequence is 16 residues long. Germline trimming cut 4 bases from V and 4 bases from J; bases unmatched to any gene: 6. CDR1 and CDR2 from the germline V gene are LNHDA and SQIVND (reference sequence). The CDR3 sequence is CASSTRTGGSTGELFF. CDR3 coding DNA: TGTGCCAGTAGTACCCGGACAGGGGGAAGCACCGGGGAGCTGTTTTTT.

The gene calls are TRBV30 and TRBJ1-5; TRBD1 is a possible D gene (5 bases). Germline V gene lookup returns CDR1 GTSNPN and CDR2 SVGIG (reference sequence). This CDR3 is 13 amino acids long. The ends were cut back, 3 bases at V and 7 bases at J, with 13 bases in the middle. The CDR3 spells CAWSSQGIQPQHF. DNA for the CDR3: TGTGCCTGGAGCAGCCAGGGAATCCAGCCCCAGCATTTT.

V usage is TRBV2 and J usage is TRBJ1-2; TRBD1 aligns across 9 bases. The germline V gene encodes CDR1 SNHLY and CDR2 FYNNEI. The CDR3 consists of 14 residues. Trimming at V came to 6 bases and at J to 1 base, leaving 3 bases not matched to a gene. Here the CDR3 reads CASSGTGFNYGYTF. The DNA for the CDR3 is TGTGCCAGCAGCGGGACAGGGTTTAACTATGGCTACACCTTC.

The chain's CDR3 is CATSDPGGGTNEQFF. CDR3 bases: TGTGCCACCAGTGACCCGGGGGGAGGGACAAATGAGCAGTTCTTC. The chain links TRBV24-1 to TRBJ2-1; D may be TRBD2 (7 bases). Deletions cut 4 bases from V and 7 bases from J, with 16 bases between. The CDR3 has 15 residues. Germline values: CDR1 KGHDR, CDR2 SFDVKD.